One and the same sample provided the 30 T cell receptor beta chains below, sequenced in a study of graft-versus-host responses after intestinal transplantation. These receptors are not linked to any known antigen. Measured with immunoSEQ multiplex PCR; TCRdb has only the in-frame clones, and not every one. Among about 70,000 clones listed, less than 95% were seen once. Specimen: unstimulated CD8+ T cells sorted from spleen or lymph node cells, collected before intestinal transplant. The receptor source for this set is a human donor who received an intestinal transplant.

CDR3 protein: CASSWTGGPGELFF. CDR3 bases: TGTGCCAGCAGCTGGACAGGGGGCCCCGGGGAGCTGTTTTTT. The chain recombines TRBV9 with TRBJ2-2; 11 positions agree with TRBD1. After removal of 4 bases from V and 6 bases from J, the junction contained 2 bases not matched to a gene. This CDR3 comprises 14 residues. The V gene's germline CDR1 is SGDLS and CDR2 YYNGEE. The whole variable domain, filled in from reference TRBV9 and TRBJ2-2, reads DSGVTQTPKHLITATGQRVTLRCSPRSGDLSVYWYQQSLDQGLQFLIQYYNGEERAKGNILERFSAQQFPDLHSELNLSSLELGDSALYFCASSWTGGPGELFFGEGSRLTVL.

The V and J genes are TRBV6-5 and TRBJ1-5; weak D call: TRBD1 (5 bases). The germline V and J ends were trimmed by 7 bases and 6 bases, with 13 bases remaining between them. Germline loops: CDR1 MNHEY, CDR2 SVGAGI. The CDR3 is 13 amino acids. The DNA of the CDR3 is TGTGCCAGCAACCCCGGGGGGGGTCAGCCCCAGCATTTT. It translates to CASNPGGGQPQHF.

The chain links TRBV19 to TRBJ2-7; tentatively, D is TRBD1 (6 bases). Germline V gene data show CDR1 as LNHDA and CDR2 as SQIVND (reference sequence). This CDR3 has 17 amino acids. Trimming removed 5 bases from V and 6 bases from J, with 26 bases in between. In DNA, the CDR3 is TGTGCCAGTAGTCCCCCTACCCTGGGGGCCGGCAGGGGCGAGCAGTACTTC. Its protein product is CASSPPTLGAGRGEQYF.

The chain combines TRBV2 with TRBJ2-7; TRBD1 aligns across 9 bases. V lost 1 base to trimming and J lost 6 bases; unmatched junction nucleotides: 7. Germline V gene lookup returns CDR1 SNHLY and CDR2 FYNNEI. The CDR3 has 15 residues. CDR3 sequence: CASSEGVQGAREQYF. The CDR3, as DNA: TGTGCCAGCAGTGAAGGTGTACAGGGGGCGCGCGAGCAGTACTTC.

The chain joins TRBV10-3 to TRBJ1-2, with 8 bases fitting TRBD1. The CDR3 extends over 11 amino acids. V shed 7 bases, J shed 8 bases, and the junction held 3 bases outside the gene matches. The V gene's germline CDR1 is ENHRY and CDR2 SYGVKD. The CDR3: CAIKQGAGYTF. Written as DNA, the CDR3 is TGTGCCATCAAGCAGGGGGCAGGCTACACCTTC.

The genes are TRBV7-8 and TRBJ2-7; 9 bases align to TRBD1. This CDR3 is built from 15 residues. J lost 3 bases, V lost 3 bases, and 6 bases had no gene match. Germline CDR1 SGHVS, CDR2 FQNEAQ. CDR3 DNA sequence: TGTGCCAGCAGCTTGACAGGGGGTATCCTCTACGAGCAGTACTTC. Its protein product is CASSLTGGILYEQYF. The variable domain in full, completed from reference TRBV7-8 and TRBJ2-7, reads GAGVSQSPRYKVAKRGQDVALRCDPISGHVSLFWYQQALGQGPEFLTYFQNEAQLDKSGLPSDRFFAERPEGSVSTLKIQRTQQEDSAVYLCASSLTGGILYEQYFGPGTRLTVT.

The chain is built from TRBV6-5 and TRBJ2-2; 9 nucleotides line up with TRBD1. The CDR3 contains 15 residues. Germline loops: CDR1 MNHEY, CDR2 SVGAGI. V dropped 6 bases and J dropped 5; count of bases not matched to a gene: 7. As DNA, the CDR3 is TGTGCCAGCAGCCCCGGGACAGGGCGAACCGGGGAGCTGTTTTTT. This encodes CASSPGTGRTGELFF.

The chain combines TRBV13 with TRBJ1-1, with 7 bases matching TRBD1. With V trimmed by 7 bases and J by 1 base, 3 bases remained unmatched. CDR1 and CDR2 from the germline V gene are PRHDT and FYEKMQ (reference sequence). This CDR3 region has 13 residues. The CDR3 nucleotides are TGTGCCAGCACGGGACAGCCGAACACTGAAGCTTTCTTT. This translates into CASTGQPNTEAFF.

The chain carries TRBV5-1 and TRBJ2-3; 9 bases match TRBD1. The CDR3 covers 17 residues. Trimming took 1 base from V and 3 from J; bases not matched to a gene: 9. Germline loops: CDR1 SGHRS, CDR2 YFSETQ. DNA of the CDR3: TGCGCCAGCAGCTTGCCCCTCGGACAGGGGCTGACAGATACGCAGTATTTT. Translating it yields CASSLPLGQGLTDTQYF.

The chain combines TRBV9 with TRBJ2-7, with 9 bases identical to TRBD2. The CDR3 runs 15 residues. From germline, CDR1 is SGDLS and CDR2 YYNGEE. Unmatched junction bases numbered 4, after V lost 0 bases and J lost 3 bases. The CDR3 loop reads CASSVGGGGVYEQYF. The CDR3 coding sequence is TGTGCCAGCAGCGTAGGGGGCGGGGGGGTCTACGAGCAGTACTTC.

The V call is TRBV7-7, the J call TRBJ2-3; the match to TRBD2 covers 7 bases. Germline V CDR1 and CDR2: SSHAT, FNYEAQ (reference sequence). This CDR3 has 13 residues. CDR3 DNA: TGTGCTAGCGGGTCAGGGCCCGCAGATACGCAGTATTTT. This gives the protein CASGSGPADTQYF.

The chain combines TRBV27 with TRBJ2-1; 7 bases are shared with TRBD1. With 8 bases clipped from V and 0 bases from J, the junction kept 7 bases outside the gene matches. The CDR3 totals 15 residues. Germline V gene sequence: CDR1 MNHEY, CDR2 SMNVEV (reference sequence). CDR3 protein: CASHGTESSYNEQFF. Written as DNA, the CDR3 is TGTGCCAGCCACGGGACAGAAAGCTCCTACAATGAGCAGTTCTTC.

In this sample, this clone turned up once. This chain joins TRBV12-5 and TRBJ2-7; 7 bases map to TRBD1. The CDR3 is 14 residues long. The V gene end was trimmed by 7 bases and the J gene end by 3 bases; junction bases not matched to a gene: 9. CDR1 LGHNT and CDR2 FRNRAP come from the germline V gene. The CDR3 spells CASDSGTGVYEQYF. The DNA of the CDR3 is TGTGCTAGTGACTCGGGTACAGGGGTCTACGAGCAGTACTTC.

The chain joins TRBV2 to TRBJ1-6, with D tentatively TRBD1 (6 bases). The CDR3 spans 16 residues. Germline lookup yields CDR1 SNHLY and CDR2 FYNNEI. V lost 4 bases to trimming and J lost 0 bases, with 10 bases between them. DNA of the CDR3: TGTGCCAGCAGTGGTGAGGACAGCTCCTATAATTCACCCCTCCACTTT. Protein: CASSGEDSSYNSPLHF. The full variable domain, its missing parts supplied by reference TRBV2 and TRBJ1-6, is EPEVTQTPSHQVTQMGQEVILRCVPISNHLYFYWYRQILGQKVEFLVSFYNNEISEKSEIFDDQFSVERPDGSNFTLKIRSTKLEDSAMYFCASSGEDSSYNSPLHFGNGTRLTVT.

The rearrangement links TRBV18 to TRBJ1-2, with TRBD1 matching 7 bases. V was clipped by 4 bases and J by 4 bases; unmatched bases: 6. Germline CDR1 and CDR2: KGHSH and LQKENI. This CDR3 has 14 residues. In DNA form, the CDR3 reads TGTGCCAGCTCACTAAGGACAGGCCGCTATGGCTACACCTTC. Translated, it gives CASSLRTGRYGYTF.

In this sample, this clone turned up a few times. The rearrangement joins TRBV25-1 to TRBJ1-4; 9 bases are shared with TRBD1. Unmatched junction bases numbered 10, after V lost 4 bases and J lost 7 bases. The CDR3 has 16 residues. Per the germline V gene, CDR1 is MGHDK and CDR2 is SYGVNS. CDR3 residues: CASSVPQGAQGEKLFF. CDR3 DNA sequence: TGTGCCAGCAGTGTTCCACAGGGGGCGCAGGGTGAAAAACTGTTTTTT.

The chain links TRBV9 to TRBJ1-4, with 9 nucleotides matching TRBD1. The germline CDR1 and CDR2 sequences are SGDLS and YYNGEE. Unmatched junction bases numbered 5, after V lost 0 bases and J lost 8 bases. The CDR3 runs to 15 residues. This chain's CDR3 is CASSVGGQGREKLFF. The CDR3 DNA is TGTGCCAGCAGCGTAGGTGGACAGGGGCGGGAAAAACTGTTTTTT.

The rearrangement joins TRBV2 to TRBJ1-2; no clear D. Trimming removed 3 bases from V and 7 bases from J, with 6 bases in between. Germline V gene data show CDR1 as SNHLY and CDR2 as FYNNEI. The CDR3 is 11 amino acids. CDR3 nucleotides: TGTGCCAGCAGTGAGGCCAGTGGCTACACCTTC. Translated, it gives CASSEASGYTF.

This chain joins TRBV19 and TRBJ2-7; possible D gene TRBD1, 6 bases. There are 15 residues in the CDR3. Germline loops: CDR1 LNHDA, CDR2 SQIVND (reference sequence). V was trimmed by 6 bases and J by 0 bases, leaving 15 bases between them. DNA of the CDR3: TGTGCCAGTAGCCTAGGGGGAAGGGGCTCCTACGAGCAGTACTTC. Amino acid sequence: CASSLGGRGSYEQYF.

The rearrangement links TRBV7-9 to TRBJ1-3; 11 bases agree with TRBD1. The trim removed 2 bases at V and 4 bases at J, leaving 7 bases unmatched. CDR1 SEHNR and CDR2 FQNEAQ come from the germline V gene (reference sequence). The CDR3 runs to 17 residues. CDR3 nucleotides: TGTGCCAGCAGCTTACCCTCCGGGACAGGGGGAGGAAACACCATATATTTT. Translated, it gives CASSLPSGTGGGNTIYF.

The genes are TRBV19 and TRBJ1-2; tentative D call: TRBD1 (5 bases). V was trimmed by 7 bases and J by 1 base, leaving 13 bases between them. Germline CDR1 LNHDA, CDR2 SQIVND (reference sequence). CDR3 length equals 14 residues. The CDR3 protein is CASIGGGLNYGYTF. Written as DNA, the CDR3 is TGTGCCAGTATTGGGGGGGGTCTTAACTATGGCTACACCTTC.

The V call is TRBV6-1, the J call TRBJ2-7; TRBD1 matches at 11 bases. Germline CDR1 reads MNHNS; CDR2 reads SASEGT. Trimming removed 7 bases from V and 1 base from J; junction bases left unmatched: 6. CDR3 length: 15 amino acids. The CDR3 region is CASTSDRGPSYEQYF. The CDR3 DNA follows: TGTGCCAGCACGTCGGACAGGGGGCCTTCCTACGAGCAGTACTTC.

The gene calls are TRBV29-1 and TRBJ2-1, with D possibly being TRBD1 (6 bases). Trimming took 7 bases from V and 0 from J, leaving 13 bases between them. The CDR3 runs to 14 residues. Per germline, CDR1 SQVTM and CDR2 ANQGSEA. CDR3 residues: CSALTGDSYNEQFF. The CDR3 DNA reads TGCAGCGCCTTGACAGGTGACTCCTACAATGAGCAGTTCTTC.

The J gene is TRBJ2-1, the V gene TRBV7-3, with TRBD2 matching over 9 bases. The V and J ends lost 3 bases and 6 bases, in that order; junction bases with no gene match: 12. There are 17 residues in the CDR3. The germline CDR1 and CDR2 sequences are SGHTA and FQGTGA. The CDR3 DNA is TGTGCCAGCAGCTTCAGGGCGGGGGGGCTCGGGAGCAATGAGCAGTTCTTC. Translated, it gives CASSFRAGGLGSNEQFF.

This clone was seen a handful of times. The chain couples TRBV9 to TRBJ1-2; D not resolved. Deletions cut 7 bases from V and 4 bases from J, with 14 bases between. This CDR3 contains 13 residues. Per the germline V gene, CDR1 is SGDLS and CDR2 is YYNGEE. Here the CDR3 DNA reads TGTGCCAGCGGGGAGGACGGGCGCTATGGCTACACCTTC. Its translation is CASGEDGRYGYTF.

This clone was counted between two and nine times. The CDR3 DNA reads as TGTGCCAGCAGTTCTCCAGGGGACACCATATATTTT. Its translation is CASSSPGDTIYF. The chain uses TRBV6-5 and TRBJ1-3; a possible D gene is TRBD1 (6 bases). V was shortened by 4 bases and J by 8 bases, with 9 bases between the two germline ends. Germline-derived CDR1 and CDR2 are MNHEY and SVGAGI. CDR3 size: 12 residues.

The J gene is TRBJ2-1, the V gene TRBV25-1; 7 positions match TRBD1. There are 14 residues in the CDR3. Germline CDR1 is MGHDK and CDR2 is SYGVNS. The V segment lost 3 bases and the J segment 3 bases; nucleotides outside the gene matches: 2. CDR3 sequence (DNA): TGTGCCAGCAGTGACCCAGGGGGCTACAATGAGCAGTTCTTC. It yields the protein CASSDPGGYNEQFF.

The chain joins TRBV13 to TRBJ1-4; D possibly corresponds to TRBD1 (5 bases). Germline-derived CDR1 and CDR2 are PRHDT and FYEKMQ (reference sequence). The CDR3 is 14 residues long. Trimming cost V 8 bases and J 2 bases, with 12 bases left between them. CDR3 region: CASGGEVTNEKLFF. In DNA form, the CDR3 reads TGTGCCAGCGGGGGGGAGGTCACTAATGAAAAACTGTTTTTT.

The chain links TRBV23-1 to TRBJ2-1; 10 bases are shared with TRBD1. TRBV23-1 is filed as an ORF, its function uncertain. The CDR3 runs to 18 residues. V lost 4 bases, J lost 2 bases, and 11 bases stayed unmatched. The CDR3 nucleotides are TGCGCCAGCAGTCCAATACCGTTGGGACAGGGGACCTACAATGAGCAGTTCTTC. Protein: CASSPIPLGQGTYNEQFF.

CDR3 sequence reads: CASRLAGQGSYEQYF. CDR3 bases: TGTGCAAGTCGCTTAGCGGGTCAGGGCTCCTACGAGCAGTACTTC. The rearrangement links TRBV12-2 to TRBJ2-7; the table's D gene call, TRBD1, was not cross checked with the DNA. TRBV12-2 is a listed pseudogene. The CDR3 length is 15 residues.